The subject of this entry is one TCR beta chain. This clonotype has at least ten counts. Its recognized antigen is unknown. No much larger clone exists at a distance of one base, and base qualities are not known. The data were obtained in a study of T-cell memory formation after mild COVID-19 (dated by TCRdb to the early 2020s). Background for the entire study: TCR sequence clusters from the two donors were found to be largely donor specific. In a couple of donors, T-cell clones that expanded and contracted after mild COVID-19 were followed by sequencing TCRalpha and TCRbeta repertoires longitudinally. Two young, previously healthy adult volunteers made up the cohort, one male and one female. Study-wide findings and limitations: From day 15 to 85, contracting clones showed balanced CD4/CD8 phenotypes, whereas a second wave of clones that expanded from day 15 to 37 leaned towards CD4+. SARS-CoV-2 specificity was not confirmed for the second-wave clones peaking on day 37. Contracting CD4+ clones appeared mostly in the CM and EM memory subsets, whereas CD8+ clones were enriched in EMRA. The study included only a couple of mild cases, and larger cohorts that include severe cases with pre-infection samples were judged to be necessary. The detection of some responding clones in pre-infection memory suggests that pre-existing cross-reactive memory T cells joined the SARS-CoV-2 response.

Trimming removed 0 bases from V and 4 bases from J, leaving 10 bases between the germline ends. The germline V gene (reference sequence) specifies LGHDT as CDR1 and YNNKEL as CDR2. Including the terminal cysteine and phenylalanine, the CDR3 comprises 15 residues. Of all the DNA, just the CDR3 is kept, 45 bases in frame from base 1. Ficoll-Paque density gradient centrifugation was used to isolate PBMCs. Sequencing relied on an Illumina NovaSeq 6000. TCRalpha and TCRbeta cDNA libraries were built by 5'RACE with constant-segment primers, adding sample barcodes and unique molecular identifiers. Trizol reagent was used to extract RNA from every sample. Amplification of the libraries took two PCR steps, and the second step added a second sample barcode plus Illumina TruSeq adapters. Sequencing of the libraries was done on an Illumina NovaSeq, producing 2 x 150 bp paired-end reads. The authors processed their data as follows. With migec v1.2.7, reads were demultiplexed and then collapsed into UMI-guided consensus sequences. With mixcr v2.1.11, UMI consensuses were aligned to TRA and TRB V and J templates and assembled into clonotypes. A clonotype was counted as expanded or contracted only when both edgeR and NoisET called the clonotype significant, with the noise models trained on biological replicates. For edgeR calls, the thresholds were a false discovery rate-adjusted p below 0.01 and a log2 fold-change of 1. PCA with hierarchical clustering of max-normalized trajectories of the 1000 most abundant clonotypes was used as exploratory dynamics analysis. Each responding clone was given a CD4 or CD8 phenotype based on the CD4+ and CD8+ repertoires, which had been sequenced separately. TCRdb passed the public sequencing reads through fastp at Q25 and MiXCR, retaining productive beta sequences. All rows with the same CDR3 protein become a single entry with the most common DNA and genes. The V and J calls shown here were made by TCRdb, not taken from the authors' results. Across this sample there are some 150,000 distinct CDR3 sequences, with 13% to 15% seen only once. The top ten constitute about 26% of the sample.

Sequenced material: PBMCs or a T cell subset sorted from them (not recorded which). Rearrangement joined TRBV3-1 to TRBJ2-1; the D gene lacks a confident call. The TCR originated in an adult woman who had mild COVID-19 (a few samples of this study predate the infection). The sample titles of this study are shuffled in the database, so cell type and time point are left out; the donor was told from shared clones. The CDR3 reads as follows: CASSQERTLYNEQFF. The DNA sequence is as follows: TGTGCCAGCAGCCAAGAACGGACCCTTTACAATGAGCAGTTCTTC.